The 10 T cell receptor beta chains reported below all come from one sample, sequenced in a study of blood T cell repertoires in COVID-19. Method: immunoSEQ multiplex PCR; TCRdb's copy keeps in-frame clones and lacks some. The sample includes 300,000 to 350,000 clones, about 93% of them seen just once. The sequenced sample consisted of peripheral blood. The receptors here all came from a woman aged 25 to 39 with COVID-19, enrolled during active disease.

The chain links TRBV5-1 to TRBJ2-3; TRBD2 agrees at 7 bases. The CDR3 spans 15 residues. J lost 4 bases, V lost 6 bases, and 11 bases had no gene match. CDR1 and CDR2 (germline): SGHRS, YFSETQ. The CDR3 protein is CASKRSAGRADTQYF. The CDR3 region has the DNA TGCGCCAGCAAGCGGAGTGCAGGGAGGGCAGATACGCAGTATTTT.

CDR3: CASTSMRTAYNEQFF. CDR3 sequence (DNA): TGCGCCAGCACTTCTATGAGGACAGCTTACAATGAGCAGTTCTTC. The chain recombines TRBV5-1 with TRBJ2-1; tentative D call: TRBD1 (6 bases). Between the trimmed V and J ends, which lost 6 bases and 4 bases, there was a span of 17 bases. Germline CDR1 SGHRS, CDR2 YFSETQ. The length of the CDR3 is 15 residues.

The rearrangement links TRBV27 to TRBJ2-7; D might be TRBD2 (6 bases). The germline V and J ends were trimmed by 3 bases and 0 bases, with 12 bases remaining between them. Germline lookup yields CDR1 MNHEY and CDR2 SMNVEV (reference sequence). CDR3 size: 15 residues. The CDR3 loop is CASSFGGRFSYEQYF. The CDR3 DNA reads as TGTGCCAGCAGTTTTGGTGGGAGGTTCTCCTACGAGCAGTACTTC.

The chain has TRBV28 and TRBJ2-1, with TRBD2 matching 7 bases. The J segment lost 8 bases and the V segment lost 3 bases, leaving 4 bases of the junction unmatched. The CDR3 covers 13 residues. Germline CDR1 MDHEN, CDR2 SYDVKM. The CDR3 bases are TGTGCCAGCAGTTTGCGGGGGAGCCATGAGCAGTTCTTC. It is translated as CASSLRGSHEQFF.

The CDR3 loop is CASSRPPVHADYSNQPQHF. As DNA, the CDR3 is TGTGCCAGTAGCCGCCCCCCGGTCCACGCCGATTATAGCAATCAGCCCCAGCATTTT. The chain links TRBV19 to TRBJ1-5; no clear D gene. Looked up from germline, CDR1 is LNHDA and CDR2 is SQIVND (reference sequence). V dropped 6 bases and J dropped 0 bases, with 24 bases sitting between them. The CDR3 spans 19 residues.

Written as DNA, the CDR3 is TGCGCCAGCAGCCAAAGGACAGATAGTCAGCCCCAGCATTTT. Translation gives CASSQRTDSQPQHF. The genes are TRBV4-1 and TRBJ1-5; TRBD1 might be the D (6 bases). The CDR3 sequence is 14 residues long. From germline, CDR1 is MGHRA and CDR2 YSYEKL. With 2 bases removed from V and 6 bases from J, the gap between germline ends came to 11 bases.

This clone was recorded a few times. In DNA, the CDR3 is TGTGCCAGCAGCGTAGAAGGACGGGAGTTAGAAGCTTTCTTT. Translating gives CASSVEGRELEAFF. This chain connects TRBV9 to TRBJ1-1, with no clear D. Trimming shortened V by 0 bases and J by 8 bases, and 14 bases separated the two germline ends. This CDR3 spans 14 amino acids. Per germline, CDR1 SGDLS and CDR2 YYNGEE.

The rearrangement links TRBV15 to TRBJ2-7, with 10 bases that match TRBD2. Germline trimming cut 3 bases from V and 4 bases from J; bases unmatched to any gene: 3. CDR3 length: 14 residues. Germline V gene sequence: CDR1 LNHNV, CDR2 YYDKDF (reference sequence). This CDR3 reads CATSRSGREYEQYF. As DNA, the CDR3 is TGTGCCACCAGCAGGAGCGGGAGGGAGTACGAGCAGTACTTC.

The chain joins TRBV5-1 to TRBJ2-1, with 10 nucleotides matching TRBD2. CDR3 length: 16 amino acids. From germline, CDR1 is SGHRS and CDR2 YFSETQ. V lost 5 bases, J lost 3 bases, and 8 bases stayed unmatched. CDR3 DNA sequence: TGCGCCAGCAGGGAGAGAGCGGGAGGGCACTACAATGAGCAGTTCTTC. Amino acids: CASRERAGGHYNEQFF.

In its sample, this clone was seen once. This chain connects TRBV28 to TRBJ2-4, with a possible D match to TRBD2 (5 bases). Germline V CDR1 and CDR2: MDHEN, SYDVKM. Trimming shortened V by 6 bases and J by 0 bases, and 15 bases separated the two germline ends. The CDR3 length is 16 residues. The CDR3 DNA reads TGTGCCAGCAGCATTAGACTAACCCTAGCCAAAAACATTCAGTACTTC. It encodes CASSIRLTLAKNIQYF.